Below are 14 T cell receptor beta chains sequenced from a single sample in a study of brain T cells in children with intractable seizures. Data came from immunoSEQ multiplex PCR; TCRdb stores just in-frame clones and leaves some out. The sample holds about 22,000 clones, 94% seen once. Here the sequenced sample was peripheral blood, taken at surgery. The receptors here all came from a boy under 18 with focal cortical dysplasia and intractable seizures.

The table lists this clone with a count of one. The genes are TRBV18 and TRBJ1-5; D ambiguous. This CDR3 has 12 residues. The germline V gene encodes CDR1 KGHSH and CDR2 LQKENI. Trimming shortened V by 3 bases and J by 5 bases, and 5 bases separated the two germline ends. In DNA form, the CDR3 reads TGTGCCAGCTCACCCCCCGATCAGCCCCAGCATTTT. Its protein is CASSPPDQPQHF. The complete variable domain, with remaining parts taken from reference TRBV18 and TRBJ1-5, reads NAGVMQNPRHLVRRRGQEARLRCSPMKGHSHVYWYRQLPEEGLKFMVYLQKENIIDESGMPKERFSAEFPKEGPSILRIQQVVRGDSAAYFCASSPPDQPQHFGDGTRLSIL.

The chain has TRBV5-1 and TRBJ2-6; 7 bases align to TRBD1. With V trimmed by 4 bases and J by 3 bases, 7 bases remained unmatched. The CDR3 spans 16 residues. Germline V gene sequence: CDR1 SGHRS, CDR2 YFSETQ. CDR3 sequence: CASSPQGVSGANVLTF. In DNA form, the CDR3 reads TGCGCCAGCAGCCCCCAGGGGGTAAGTGGGGCCAACGTCCTGACTTTC.

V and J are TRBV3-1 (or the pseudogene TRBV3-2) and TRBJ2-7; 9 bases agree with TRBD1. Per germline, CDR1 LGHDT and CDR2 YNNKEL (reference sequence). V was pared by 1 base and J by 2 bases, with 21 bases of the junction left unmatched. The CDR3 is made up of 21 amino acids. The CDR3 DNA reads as TGTGCCAGCAGCCAAGTTCTCTGGACAGGGGAGGCGCGAGGAGAGGCCTACGAGCAGTACTTC. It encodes CASSQVLWTGEARGEAYEQYF.

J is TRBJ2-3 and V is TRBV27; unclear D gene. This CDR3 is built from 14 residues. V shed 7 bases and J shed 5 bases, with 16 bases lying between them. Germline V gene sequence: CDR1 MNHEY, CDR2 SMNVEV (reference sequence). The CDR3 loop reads CASTPRSMGDTQYF. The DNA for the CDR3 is TGTGCCAGCACCCCAAGGAGTATGGGAGATACGCAGTATTTT.

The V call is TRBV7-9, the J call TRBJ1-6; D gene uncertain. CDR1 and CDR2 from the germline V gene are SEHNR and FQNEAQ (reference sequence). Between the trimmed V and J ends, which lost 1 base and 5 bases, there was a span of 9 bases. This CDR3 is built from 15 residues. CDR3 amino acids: CASSLVGYHNSPLHF. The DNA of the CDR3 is TGTGCCAGCAGCTTAGTGGGGTACCATAATTCACCCCTCCACTTT. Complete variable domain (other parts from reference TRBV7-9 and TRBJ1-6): DTGVSQNPRHKITKRGQNVTFRCDPISEHNRLYWYRQTLGQGPEFLTYFQNEAQLEKSRLLSDRFSAERPKGSFSTLEIQRTEQGDSAMYLCASSLVGYHNSPLHFGNGTRLTVT.

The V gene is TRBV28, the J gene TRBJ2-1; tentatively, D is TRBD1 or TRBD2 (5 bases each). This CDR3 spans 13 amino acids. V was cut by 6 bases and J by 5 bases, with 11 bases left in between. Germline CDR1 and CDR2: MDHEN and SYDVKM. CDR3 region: CASSWDGNNEQFF. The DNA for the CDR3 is TGTGCCAGCAGCTGGGACGGAAACAATGAGCAGTTCTTC.

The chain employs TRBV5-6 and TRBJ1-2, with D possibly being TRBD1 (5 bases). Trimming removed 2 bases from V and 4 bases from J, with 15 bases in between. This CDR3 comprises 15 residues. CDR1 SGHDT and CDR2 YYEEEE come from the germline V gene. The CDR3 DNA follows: TGTGCCAGCAGCTTTAACGGGGCACCTTCCTATGGCTACACCTTC. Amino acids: CASSFNGAPSYGYTF.

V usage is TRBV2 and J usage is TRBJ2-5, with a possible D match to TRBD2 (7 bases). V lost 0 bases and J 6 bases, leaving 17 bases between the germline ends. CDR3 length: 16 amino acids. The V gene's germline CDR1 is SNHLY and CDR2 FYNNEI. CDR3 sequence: CASSEARGGGPKTQYF. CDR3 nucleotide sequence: TGTGCCAGCAGTGAAGCGCGAGGGGGGGGCCCGAAGACCCAGTACTTC.

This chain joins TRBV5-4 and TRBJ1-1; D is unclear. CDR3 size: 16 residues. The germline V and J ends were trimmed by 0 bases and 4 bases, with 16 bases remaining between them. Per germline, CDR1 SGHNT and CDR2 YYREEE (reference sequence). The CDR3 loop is CASSLEWGVRGTEAFF. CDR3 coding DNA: TGTGCCAGCAGCTTGGAATGGGGAGTTCGGGGCACTGAAGCTTTCTTT.

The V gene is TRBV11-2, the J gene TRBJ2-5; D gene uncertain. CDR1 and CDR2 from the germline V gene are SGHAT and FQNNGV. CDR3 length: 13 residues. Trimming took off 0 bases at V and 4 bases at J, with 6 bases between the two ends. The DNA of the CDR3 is TGTGCCAGCAGCTTAGAATTAGGAGAGACCCAGTACTTC. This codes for CASSLELGETQYF.

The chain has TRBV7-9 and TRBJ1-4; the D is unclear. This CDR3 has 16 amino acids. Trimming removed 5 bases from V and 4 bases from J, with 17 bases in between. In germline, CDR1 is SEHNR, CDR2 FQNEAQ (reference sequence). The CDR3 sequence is CASSPGPGDINEKLFF. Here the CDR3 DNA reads TGTGCCAGCAGCCCAGGACCGGGCGACATTAATGAAAAACTGTTTTTT.

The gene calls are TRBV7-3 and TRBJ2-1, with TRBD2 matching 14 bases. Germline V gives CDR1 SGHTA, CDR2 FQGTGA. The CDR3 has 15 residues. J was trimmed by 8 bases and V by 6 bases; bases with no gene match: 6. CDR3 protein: CASSPGTSGSDEQFF. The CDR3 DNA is TGTGCCAGCAGTCCCGGGACTAGCGGGAGCGATGAGCAGTTCTTC.

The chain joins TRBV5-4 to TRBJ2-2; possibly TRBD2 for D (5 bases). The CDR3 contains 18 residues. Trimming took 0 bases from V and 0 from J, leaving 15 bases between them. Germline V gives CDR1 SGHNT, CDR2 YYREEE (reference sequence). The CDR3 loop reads CASSLEVGGWTNTGELFF. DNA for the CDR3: TGTGCCAGCAGCTTGGAGGTTGGCGGGTGGACGAACACCGGGGAGCTGTTTTTT.

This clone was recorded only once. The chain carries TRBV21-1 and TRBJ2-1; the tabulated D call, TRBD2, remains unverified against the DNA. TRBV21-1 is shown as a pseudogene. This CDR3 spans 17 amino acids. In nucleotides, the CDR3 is TGTGCCAGCAGCAAAGCGTTCGGGGGGCGACGCTACAATGAGCAGTTCTTC. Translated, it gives CASSKAFGGRRYNEQFF.